This TCR beta chain was sequenced during a study of CD8 T cells in Susac syndrome. Study-level points and caveats: The study recognized that the number of individuals in its TCR sequencing and HLA analysis was relatively small.

This CDR3 has 17 amino acids. The ends were cut back, 0 bases at V and 4 bases at J, with 19 bases in the middle. Germline-derived CDR1 and CDR2 are SGDLS and YYNGEE. CD8+ and CD4+ blood T cells underwent TCR beta sequencing. TEMRA cells were FACS-enriched, while CD8+ and CD4+ T cells were negatively isolated. With random hexamers, roughly 0.45 to 1 ug RNA was reverse transcribed. Multiplex PCR with immunoSEQ amplified the TCR beta CDR3 across 54 Vbeta and 13 Jbeta. TCRdb re-derived calls from the immunoSEQ multiplex PCR reads in MiXCR, one entry per CDR3 protein. The sample records fewer than 150,000 distinct CDR3 sequences, under 95% being singletons. On this clonotype itself: No antigen is known for it.

This TCR was sampled from a human donor with multiple sclerosis. The chain links TRBV9 to TRBJ1-1; D call uncertain. Sequences were obtained from CD8+ T cells from PBMCs. CDR3 region: CASSVERSPYEVTEAFF. The CDR3 DNA reads TGTGCCAGCAGCGTAGAGCGGAGTCCCTATGAGGTCACTGAAGCTTTCTTT.